This T cell receptor (beta chain) came from a study of blood T cells in healthy people across ages. General study results and limits: Researchers judged that diversity estimates from one million T cells fell short of true values.

The CDR3 runs 16 residues. Germline lookup yields CDR1 SEHNR and CDR2 FQNEAQ (reference sequence). Per sample, at least 5.5 micrograms of total RNA were extracted. Next came a second PCR, run for about 6 to 12 cycles, which used a sample-barcoded 5' primer along with a J-beta primer mix. TCRdb reanalysed the 5' RACE reads using MiXCR and keeps one entry per CDR3 protein. Here the sample spans roughly 900,000 distinct CDR3 sequences, under 50% being singletons. In the case of this clonotype: Its target is not known. The junction departs from germline at one end; a sequencing error may be responsible.

This chain joins TRBV7-9 and TRBJ2-1; 10 nucleotides line up with TRBD2. The sequence was obtained from a man aged 30-40 years in good health. Source material: blood. CDR3 DNA: TGTGCCAGCAGCTTATATTCTAGCGGGGGTGACAAGGAGCAGTTCTTC. This translates into CASSLYSSGGDKEQFF. Full variable domain (outside the CDR3, taken from reference TRBV7-9 and TRBJ2-1): DTGVSQNPRHKITKRGQNVTFRCDPISEHNRLYWYRQTLGQGPEFLTYFQNEAQLEKSRLLSDRFSAERPKGSFSTLEIQRTEQGDSAMYLCASSLYSSGGDKEQFFGPGTRLTVL.